This TCR beta chain was sequenced during a study of graft-versus-host responses after intestinal transplantation. Profiled with immunoSEQ multiplex PCR; TCRdb holds only in-frame clones, not every one. The sample contains about 100,000 clones, approximately 92% of which appear only once. V was cut by 4 bases and J by 5 bases, with 12 bases left in between. Germline V CDR1 and CDR2: MGHDK, SYGVNS. The CDR3 runs to 14 residues. Study results and caveats: Recipient marrow harbored GvH clones, some of which surfaced first in ileum or blood.

Points on this clone: Its specificity is not known.

This specimen consisted of PBMCs, obtained roughly 68 weeks after intestinal transplant. The clonotype comes from a human patient who received an intestinal transplant, so some T cells may come from the graft donor. The chain combines TRBV25-1 with TRBJ1-5; the D is unclear. CDR3 residues: CASSGTEVYQPQHF. The CDR3 coding sequence is TGTGCCAGCAGTGGAACAGAAGTATATCAGCCCCAGCATTTT.